This T cell receptor beta chain stems from a study of T cell changes during pregnancy in multiple sclerosis. Sequencing was performed with immunoSEQ multiplex PCR; in TCRdb, only in-frame clones are kept and a portion is missing. The sample yields tens of thousands of clones, about 94% seen once. The germline V and J ends were trimmed by 0 bases and 0 bases, with 9 bases remaining between them. This CDR3 region has 15 residues. Germline V gives CDR1 MNHEY, CDR2 SMNVEV (reference sequence). Sequencing was performed on peripheral blood, taken in the third trimester of pregnancy. The gene calls are TRBV27 and TRBJ2-7, with D maybe TRBD1 (6 bases). The clonotype comes from a female donor with multiple sclerosis, enrolled in a pregnancy study. In DNA form, the CDR3 reads TGTGCCAGCAGTTTATCCGACAGGAGCTCCTACGAGCAGTACTTC. It encodes CASSLSDRSSYEQYF.